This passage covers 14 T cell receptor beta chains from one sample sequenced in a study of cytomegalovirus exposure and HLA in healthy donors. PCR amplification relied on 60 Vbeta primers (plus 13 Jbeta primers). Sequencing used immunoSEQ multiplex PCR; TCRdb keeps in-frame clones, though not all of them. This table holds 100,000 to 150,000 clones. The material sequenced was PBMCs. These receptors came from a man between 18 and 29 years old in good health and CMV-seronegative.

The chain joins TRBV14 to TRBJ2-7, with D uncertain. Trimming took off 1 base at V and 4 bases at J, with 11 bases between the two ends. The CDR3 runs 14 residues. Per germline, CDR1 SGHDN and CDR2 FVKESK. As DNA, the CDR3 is TGTGCCAGCAGCCAAGTCCAGGCTGGGTACGAGCAGTACTTC. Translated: CASSQVQAGYEQYF.

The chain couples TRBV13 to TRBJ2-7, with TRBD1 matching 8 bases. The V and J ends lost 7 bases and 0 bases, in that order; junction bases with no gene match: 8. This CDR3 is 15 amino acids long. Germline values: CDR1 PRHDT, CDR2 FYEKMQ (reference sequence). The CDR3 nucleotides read TGTGCCAGCAAGCAGGGGGCCACGCGCTCCTACGAGCAGTACTTC. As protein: CASKQGATRSYEQYF.

The CDR3 here is CASSLAASGGPNTGELFF. CDR3 DNA: TGTGCCAGCAGCTTAGCGGCTAGCGGGGGCCCTAACACCGGGGAGCTGTTTTTT. The chain couples TRBV7-2 to TRBJ2-2, with 10 bases lining up with TRBD2. The CDR3 consists of 18 residues. V lost 0 bases and J lost 2; bases outside the gene matches: 6. From germline, CDR1 is SGHTA and CDR2 FQGNSA.

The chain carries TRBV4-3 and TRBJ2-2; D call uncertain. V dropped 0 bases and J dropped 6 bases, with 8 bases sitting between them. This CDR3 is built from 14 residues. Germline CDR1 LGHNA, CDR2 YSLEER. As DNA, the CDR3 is TGCGCCAGCAGCCAAGATAGCTCCTCCGGGGAGCTGTTTTTT. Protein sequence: CASSQDSSSGELFF.

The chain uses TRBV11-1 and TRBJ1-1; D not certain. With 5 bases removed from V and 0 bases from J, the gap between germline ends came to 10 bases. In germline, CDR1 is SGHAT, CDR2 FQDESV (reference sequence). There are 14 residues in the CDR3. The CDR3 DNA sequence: TGTGCCAGCAGCCCCCGATACATGAACACTGAAGCTTTCTTT. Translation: CASSPRYMNTEAFF.

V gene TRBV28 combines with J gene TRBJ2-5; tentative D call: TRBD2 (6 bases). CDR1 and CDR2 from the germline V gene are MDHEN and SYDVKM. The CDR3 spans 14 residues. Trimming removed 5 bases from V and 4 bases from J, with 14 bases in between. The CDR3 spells CASSLAGTLETQYF. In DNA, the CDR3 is TGTGCCAGCAGTCTTGCGGGGACCCTAGAGACCCAGTACTTC.

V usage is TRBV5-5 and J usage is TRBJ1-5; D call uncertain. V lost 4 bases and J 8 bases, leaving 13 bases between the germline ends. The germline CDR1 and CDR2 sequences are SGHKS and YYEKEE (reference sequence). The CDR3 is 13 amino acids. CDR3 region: CASSLRGSEPQHF. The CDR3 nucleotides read TGTGCCAGCAGCCTACGAGGATCAGAGCCCCAGCATTTT.

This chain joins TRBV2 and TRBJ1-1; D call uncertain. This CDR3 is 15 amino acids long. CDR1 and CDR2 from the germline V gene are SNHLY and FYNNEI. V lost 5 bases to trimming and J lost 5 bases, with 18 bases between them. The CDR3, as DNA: TGTGCCAGCAGTCCAGGCGCGGCCCGAGGGACTGAAGCTTTCTTT. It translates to CASSPGAARGTEAFF.

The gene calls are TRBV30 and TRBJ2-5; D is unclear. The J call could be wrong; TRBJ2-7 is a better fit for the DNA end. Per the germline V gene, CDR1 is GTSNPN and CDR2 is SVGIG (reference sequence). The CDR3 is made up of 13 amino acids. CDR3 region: CAWCRHGSYEQYF. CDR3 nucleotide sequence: TGTGCCTGGTGCAGGCACGGCTCCTACGAGCAGTACTTC.

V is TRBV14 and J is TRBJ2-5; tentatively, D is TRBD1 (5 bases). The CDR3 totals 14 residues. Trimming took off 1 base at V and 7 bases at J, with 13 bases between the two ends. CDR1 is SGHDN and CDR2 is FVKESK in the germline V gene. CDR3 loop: CASSQGGGARTQYF. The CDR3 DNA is TGTGCCAGCAGCCAAGGTGGTGGGGCCCGGACCCAGTACTTC.

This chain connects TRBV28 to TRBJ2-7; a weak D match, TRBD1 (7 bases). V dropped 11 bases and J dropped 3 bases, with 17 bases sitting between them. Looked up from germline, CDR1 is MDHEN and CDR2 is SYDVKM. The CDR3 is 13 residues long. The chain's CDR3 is CAGGGTDHYEQYF. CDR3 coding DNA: TGTGCCGGTGGGGGGACAGACCACTACGAGCAGTACTTC.

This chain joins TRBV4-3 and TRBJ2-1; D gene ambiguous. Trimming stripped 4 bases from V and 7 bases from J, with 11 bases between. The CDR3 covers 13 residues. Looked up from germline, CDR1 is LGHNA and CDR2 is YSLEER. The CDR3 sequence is CASSLWSKNEQFF. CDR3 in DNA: TGCGCCAGCAGCCTCTGGTCTAAGAATGAGCAGTTCTTC.

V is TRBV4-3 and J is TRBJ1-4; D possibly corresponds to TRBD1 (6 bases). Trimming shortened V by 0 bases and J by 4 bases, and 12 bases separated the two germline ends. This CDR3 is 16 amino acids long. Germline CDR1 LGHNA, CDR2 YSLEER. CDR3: CASSQDPQGSNEKLFF. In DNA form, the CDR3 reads TGCGCCAGCAGCCAAGATCCACAGGGAAGTAATGAAAAACTGTTTTTT.

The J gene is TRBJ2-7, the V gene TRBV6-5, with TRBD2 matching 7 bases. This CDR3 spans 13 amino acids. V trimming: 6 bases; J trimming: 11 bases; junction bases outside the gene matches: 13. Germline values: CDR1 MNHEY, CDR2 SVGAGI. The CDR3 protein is CASSLNSGAGEYF. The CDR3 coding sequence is TGTGCCAGCAGCTTAAACTCCGGGGCGGGAGAGTACTTC.